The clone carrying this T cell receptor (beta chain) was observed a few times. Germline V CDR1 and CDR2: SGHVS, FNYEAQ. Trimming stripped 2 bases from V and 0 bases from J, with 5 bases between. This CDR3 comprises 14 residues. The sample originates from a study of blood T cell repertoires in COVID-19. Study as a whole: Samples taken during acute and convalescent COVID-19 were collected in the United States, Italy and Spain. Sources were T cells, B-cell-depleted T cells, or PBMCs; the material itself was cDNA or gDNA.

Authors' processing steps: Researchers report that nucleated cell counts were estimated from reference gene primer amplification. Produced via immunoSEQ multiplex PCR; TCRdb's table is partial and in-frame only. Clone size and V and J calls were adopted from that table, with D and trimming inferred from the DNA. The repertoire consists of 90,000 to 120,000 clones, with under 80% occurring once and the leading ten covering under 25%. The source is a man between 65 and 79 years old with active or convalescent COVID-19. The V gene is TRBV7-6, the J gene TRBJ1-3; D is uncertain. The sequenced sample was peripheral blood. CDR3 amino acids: CASSLHSSGNTIYF. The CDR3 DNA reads TGTGCCAGCAGCTTACATAGCTCTGGAAACACCATATATTTT.